This is a list of T cell receptor beta chains from one sample in a study of brain T cells in children with intractable seizures. TCRdb's copy holds only in-frame clones and misses some; the assay was immunoSEQ multiplex PCR. The sample has under 45,000 clones; around nine tenths are singletons. Sequenced material: peripheral blood, taken at surgery. The origin of the receptors is a girl aged 2-15 years with tuberous sclerosis and intractable seizures. Each CDR3 is given with its conserved first and last residue. A D gene is named only where the DNA matches it firmly. Clone size, where shown, is once, few, many, or a class for clones that have expanded.

TGTGCCAGCAGCTTGCCGGGGCGGAATGGCTACACCTTC	CASSLPGRNGYTF	TRBV5-4	-	TRBJ1-2	-
TGTGCCACCAGTGATTCCGGGACAGGGAATGAAAAACTGTTTTTT	CATSDSGTGNEKLFF	TRBV24-1	-	TRBJ1-4	TRBD1
TGTGCCAGCTCACCCCCGGGACAGTCCTCTGGAAACACCATATATTTT	CASSPPGQSSGNTIYF	TRBV18	-	TRBJ1-3	TRBD1
TGTGCCAGCAGCGTAGACGGGGACGAGCAGTACTTC	CASSVDGDEQYF	TRBV9	few	TRBJ2-7	-
TGTGCCAGCTCACTTCTAGTGAACACTGAAGCTTTCTTT	CASSLLVNTEAFF	TRBV18	-	TRBJ1-1	-
TGTGCCAGCAGCTTGGTGACGGGGACTAGCGGGGGCTACGAGCAGTACTTC	CASSLVTGTSGGYEQYF	TRBV5-4	-	TRBJ2-7	TRBD2
TGTGCCAGTAGTGTACCGGGACAGGCCCTTCCCCGAGCGCAGTATTTT	CASSVPGQALPRAQYF	TRBV19	-	TRBJ2-3	TRBD1
TGTGCCAGCAGTGAATGGGCAGTCTCCTACGAGCAGTACTTC	CASSEWAVSYEQYF	TRBV2	-	TRBJ2-7	-
TGTGCCAGCAGCTTGGGCGGTAGCGGATACTACAATGAGCAGTTCTTC	CASSLGGSGYYNEQFF	TRBV5-4	-	TRBJ2-1	-
TGTGCCAGCAGTCAACAGCTAGCCAAAAACATTCAGTACTTC	CASSQQLAKNIQYF	TRBV6-6	once	TRBJ2-4	-
TGTGCCAGCAGCCAACTAGCGACCCCCACAGATACGCAGTATTTT	CASSQLATPTDTQYF	TRBV3-1/TRBV3-2	-	TRBJ2-3	-
TGTGCCGGACTGACTAGCGGGGTTGTGGAGACCCAGTACTTC	CAGLTSGVVETQYF	TRBV7-2	once	TRBJ2-5	TRBD2
TGTGCCAGCAGCCCAGAAGGGAACTATGGCTACACCTTC	CASSPEGNYGYTF	TRBV3-1/TRBV3-2	-	TRBJ1-2	-
TGTGCCAGCAGCTTGCCGGGACAGGGCCGGGGGGAGACCCAGTACTTC	CASSLPGQGRGETQYF	TRBV5-8	once	TRBJ2-5	TRBD1
TGTGCCAGCAGCATCCAGGGGGCGTTGGGGGAAAAACTGTTTTTT	CASSIQGALGEKLFF	TRBV5-4	-	TRBJ1-4	TRBD1
TGTGCCACCGCCGGGGGGGCGAGCAATCAGCCCCAGCATTTT	CATAGGASNQPQHF	TRBV24-1	-	TRBJ1-5	-
TGCGCCAGCAGCCAAGAGGGACTTTTGAGCACAGATACGCAGTATTTT	CASSQEGLLSTDTQYF	TRBV4-1	-	TRBJ2-3	-
TGTGCCAGCAAACGGGACAGCTCCTCTGGGGCCAACGTCCTGACTTTC	CASKRDSSSGANVLTF	TRBV27	-	TRBJ2-6	TRBD1
TGTGCCAGCAGCGTAGTAGGGACAGGGACTAGGGGCTACACCTTC	CASSVVGTGTRGYTF	TRBV9	-	TRBJ1-2	TRBD1
TGTGCCAGCAGCGCGACGGTGAGCACAGATACGCAGTATTTT	CASSATVSTDTQYF	TRBV7-2	once	TRBJ2-3	-
TGCAGTGCTAGTTTGGGACAGGGAAGATCACCCCTCCACTTT	CSASLGQGRSPLHF	TRBV20-1	-	TRBJ1-6	TRBD1
TGCAGCGTTGAAGCACGCCACTATGGCTACACCTTC	CSVEARHYGYTF	TRBV29-1	-	TRBJ1-2	-
TGCGCCAGCAGTGACCCCGGCGTGCGTGGCTACACCTTC	CASSDPGVRGYTF	TRBV10-2	-	TRBJ1-2	-
TGTGCCAGCAGTCAGGGGGCGCGAACTGAAGCTTTCTTT	CASSQGARTEAFF	TRBV2	once	TRBJ1-1	TRBD1
TGTGCCAGCAGCTCCCGACTAGCGGGGTTCAACTACGAGCAGTACTTC	CASSSRLAGFNYEQYF	TRBV7-2	-	TRBJ2-7	TRBD2
TGTGCCTGGAGCGGACTAGCGGGGGGACAAGAGACCCAGTACTTC	CAWSGLAGGQETQYF	TRBV30	-	TRBJ2-5	TRBD2
TGTGCCAGCAGTTTAATAGGGGACAATTCACCCCTCCACTTT	CASSLIGDNSPLHF	TRBV28	-	TRBJ1-6	-
TGCAGTCTTCACAATGAGCAGTTCTTC	CSLHNEQFF	TRBV20-1	-	TRBJ2-1	-
TGTGCCAGCAGCCACCGCAACCGACAGGGAGATTACAATGAGCAGTTCTTC	CASSHRNRQGDYNEQFF	TRBV4-2	-	TRBJ2-1	TRBD1
TGTGCCAGCAGTATGACAGGGGGAAGAAGGGAGCAGTACTTC	CASSMTGGRREQYF	TRBV2	-	TRBJ2-7	TRBD1
TGCGCCAGCAGCTTGGCACCCGGGACAGTCAATGAAAAACTGTTTTTT	CASSLAPGTVNEKLFF	TRBV5-1	-	TRBJ1-4	TRBD1
TGTGCCAGCAGCCCTAAATGGACTAGCGGGGGAGAGACCCAGTACTTC	CASSPKWTSGGETQYF	TRBV3-1/TRBV3-2	-	TRBJ2-5	TRBD2
TGTGCCAGCAGCCAAGATGGAGGGGGGCGCGCAGATACGCAGTATTTT	CASSQDGGGRADTQYF	TRBV3-1/TRBV3-2	-	TRBJ2-3	-
TGTGCCAGCAGTGATACCCGGATACAAGAGACCCAGTACTTC	CASSDTRIQETQYF	TRBV2	-	TRBJ2-5	-
TGTGCCAGCCGTGGGGGCTTACGCACAGATACGCAGTATTTT	CASRGGLRTDTQYF	TRBV11-2	-	TRBJ2-3	-
TGTGCCAGCAGCTTGGGGGCCCACAATGAGCAGTTCTTC	CASSLGAHNEQFF	TRBV5-6	-	TRBJ2-1	-
TGTGCCACCTTCCGGAGGTCCGAGTTAAAACTGTTTTTT	CATFRRSELKLFF	TRBV24-1	medium-sized	TRBJ1-4	-
TGTGCCTGGAGTGCCCTCCAGGGGACGGGCGAAAAACTGTTTTTT	CAWSALQGTGEKLFF	TRBV30	-	TRBJ1-4	-
TGTGCCAGCCTACAGAACACTGAAGCTTTCTTT	CASLQNTEAFF	TRBV19	-	TRBJ1-1	-
TGTGCCAGCAGGGTTCAGGGGATTCGGAATCAGCCCCAGCATTTT	CASRVQGIRNQPQHF	TRBV28	-	TRBJ1-5	-
TGTGCCAGCAGTGAATGGCGGGGCACAGATACGCAGTATTTT	CASSEWRGTDTQYF	TRBV2	-	TRBJ2-3	-
TGCGCCAGCAGCTTGGAGATAGAGACCCAGTACTTC	CASSLEIETQYF	TRBV5-1	-	TRBJ2-5	-
TGTGCCAGCAGCCTGGGGCCCCCTGGGGCCAACGTCCTGACTTTC	CASSLGPPGANVLTF	TRBV2	-	TRBJ2-6	-
TGCGCCAGCAGCTTGGGACTAGCGACTACCGGGGAGCTGTTTTTT	CASSLGLATTGELFF	TRBV5-1	-	TRBJ2-2	TRBD2
TGTGCCACCAGTGATACGGGTCTCAACTATGGCTACACCTTC	CATSDTGLNYGYTF	TRBV24-1	-	TRBJ1-2	-
TGTGCCAGCAGCGTAGCTACGGTAGGGGTAGCAGATACGCAGTATTTT	CASSVATVGVADTQYF	TRBV9	-	TRBJ2-3	-
TGTGCCAGCCTCTCCGGCGGAGGTAATCAGCCCCAGCATTTT	CASLSGGGNQPQHF	TRBV28	-	TRBJ1-5	-
TGCGCCAGCAGCTTGGGTACAGGGGTCACTGAAGCTTTCTTT	CASSLGTGVTEAFF	TRBV5-1	-	TRBJ1-1	TRBD1
TGTGCCAGCAGTTTAAAAGTAAGTCAGCCCCAGCATTTT	CASSLKVSQPQHF	TRBV12-3/TRBV12-4	once	TRBJ1-5	-